The 15 T cell receptor beta chains below come from one sample, sequenced in a study of control samples from healthy donors and cancer patients. Method: immunoSEQ multiplex PCR; TCRdb's copy keeps in-frame clones and lacks some. The profile shows under 85,000 clones, more than 80% of them singletons. The specimen sequenced was PBMCs. These receptor sequences come from a woman between 50 and 59 years old with lung cancer.

The sample holds one count of this clone. V is TRBV20-1 and J is TRBJ2-2; no definite D call. The CDR3 runs 11 residues. Germline V gene sequence: CDR1 DFQATT, CDR2 SNEGSKA (reference sequence). The ends were cut back, 6 bases at V and 6 bases at J, with 8 bases in the middle. CDR3 coding DNA: TGCAGTGCCCGAGAGTCCGGGGAGCTGTTTTTT. Protein product: CSARESGELFF.

This CDR3 is CASSGLNTGELFF. CDR3 DNA sequence: TGTGCCAGCAGTGGACTGAACACCGGGGAGCTGTTTTTT. This sequence joins TRBV2 and TRBJ2-2; D call uncertain. The CDR3 is made up of 13 amino acids. The ends were cut back, 4 bases at V and 1 base at J, with 4 bases in the middle. Germline V CDR1 and CDR2: SNHLY, FYNNEI.

The V call is TRBV5-8, the J call TRBJ2-1; TRBD1 agrees at 7 bases. The germline V gene has CDR1 SGHTS and CDR2 YDEGEE. There are 16 residues in the CDR3. V trimming: 4 bases; J trimming: 5 bases; junction bases outside the gene matches: 12. The CDR3 bases are TGTGCCAGCAGCCCCCTTACAGGGGCGGTCGACAATGAGCAGTTCTTC. Protein product: CASSPLTGAVDNEQFF.

The rearrangement links TRBV12-3 or TRBV12-4 to TRBJ1-1, with D unclear. The CDR3 spans 13 residues. V was clipped by 4 bases and J by 6 bases, with 12 bases between them. The CDR3: CASSYWGVPEAFF. CDR3 bases: TGTGCCAGCAGTTACTGGGGTGTCCCTGAAGCTTTCTTT.

The chain uses TRBV7-2 and TRBJ1-2; TRBD1 agrees at 7 bases. The CDR3 spans 13 residues. V lost 4 bases and J lost 4; bases outside the gene matches: 3. In germline, CDR1 is SGHTA, CDR2 FQGNSA. CDR3 nucleotides: TGTGCCAGCAGCTCCCGACAGGGCTATGGCTACACCTTC. Amino acid sequence: CASSSRQGYGYTF.

J is TRBJ1-2 and V is TRBV7-9; 9 nucleotides match TRBD1. Trimming at V came to 4 bases and at J to 8 bases, leaving 8 bases not matched to a gene. The CDR3 covers 14 residues. CDR1 and CDR2 (germline): SEHNR, FQNEAQ (reference sequence). CDR3 DNA: TGTGCCAGCAGCTCAATCAGGGGGACAGGGGGCTACACCTTC. Translated: CASSSIRGTGGYTF. The variable domain in full, completed from reference TRBV7-9 and TRBJ1-2, reads DTGVSQNPRHKITKRGQNVTFRCDPISEHNRLYWYRQTLGQGPEFLTYFQNEAQLEKSRLLSDRFSAERPKGSFSTLEIQRTEQGDSAMYLCASSSIRGTGGYTFGSGTRLTVV.

J is TRBJ2-3 and V is TRBV27; D may match TRBD1 or TRBD2 (5 bases each). With 4 bases removed from V and 3 bases from J, the gap between germline ends came to 14 bases. The germline CDR1 and CDR2 sequences are MNHEY and SMNVEV (reference sequence). The CDR3 runs 15 residues. The CDR3, as DNA: TGTGCCAGCAGTTGGGGGTGGTTTGAAACAGATACGCAGTATTTT. It is translated as CASSWGWFETDTQYF.

V gene TRBV5-1 combines with J gene TRBJ2-2; D ambiguous. Trimming removed 4 bases from V and 6 bases from J, with 16 bases in between. Germline V gene sequence: CDR1 SGHRS, CDR2 YFSETQ. This CDR3 is 15 amino acids long. The CDR3 nucleotides are TGCGCCAGCAGCCCGGTGCTAGGGCAGGCCGGGGAGCTGTTTTTT. Its protein product is CASSPVLGQAGELFF.

The gene calls are TRBV7-9 and TRBJ1-1; 7 bases align to TRBD1. V shed 3 bases and J 0 bases; nucleotides not matched to a gene: 4. The CDR3 is 15 residues long. CDR1 SEHNR and CDR2 FQNEAQ come from the germline V gene (reference sequence). CDR3 in amino acids: CASSFWDSLNTEAFF. CDR3 DNA sequence: TGTGCCAGCAGCTTTTGGGACAGCTTGAACACTGAAGCTTTCTTT.

The chain carries TRBV29-1 and TRBJ2-7, with 9 bases identical to TRBD1. Trimming cost V 8 bases and J 6 bases; bases outside gene matches: 8. CDR1 and CDR2 from the germline V gene are SQVTM and ANQGSEA. The CDR3 spans 12 residues. CDR3 in amino acids: CSSSGTGREQYF. The CDR3 nucleotides are TGCAGCTCTTCCGGGACAGGGCGCGAGCAGTACTTC.

In its sample, this clone was seen once. The chain links TRBV2 to TRBJ1-5, with D perhaps TRBD1 (5 bases). Germline CDR1 SNHLY, CDR2 FYNNEI. Between the trimmed V and J ends, which lost 2 bases and 2 bases, there was a span of 19 bases. The CDR3 consists of 18 residues. The CDR3 spells CASSERGGNSLGNQPQHF. In DNA, the CDR3 is TGTGCCAGCAGTGAAAGGGGAGGCAACAGCTTGGGCAATCAGCCCCAGCATTTT.

The chain couples TRBV2 to TRBJ2-5; tentatively, D is TRBD1 (6 bases). The CDR3 covers 13 residues. V lost 8 bases and J 4 bases, leaving 14 bases between the germline ends. The germline gives CDR1 SNHLY, CDR2 FYNNEI. The CDR3 sequence is CASSIRGVETQYF. The CDR3 nucleotides are TGTGCCAGCTCCATCAGGGGTGTAGAGACCCAGTACTTC.

This clone was seen just once. This chain connects TRBV5-1 to TRBJ2-1; possible D gene TRBD1, 5 bases. The CDR3 totals 13 residues. Germline loops: CDR1 SGHRS, CDR2 YFSETQ. Between the trimmed V and J ends, which lost 0 bases and 6 bases, there was a span of 7 bases. The chain's CDR3 is CASSLGTGNEQFF. CDR3 DNA sequence: TGCGCCAGCAGCTTGGGTACAGGCAATGAGCAGTTCTTC.

The chain is built from TRBV12-3 or TRBV12-4 and TRBJ1-1; the D is unclear. V gave up 8 bases and J gave up 5 bases, with 15 bases separating them. The CDR3 length is 13 residues. CDR3 nucleotides: TGTGCCAGCGGGAATTTCCAGGAAACTGAAGCTTTCTTT. This translates into CASGNFQETEAFF.

V and J are TRBV7-3 and TRBJ1-2, with D possibly being TRBD1 (5 bases). The V end lost 3 bases, the J end lost 7 bases, and 24 bases lay between the germline ends. This CDR3 contains 17 residues. Germline-derived CDR1 and CDR2 are SGHTA and FQGTGA. The chain's CDR3 is CASSLLKLRKGNCGYTF. The CDR3, as DNA: TGTGCCAGCAGCTTGTTAAAGTTGCGAAAGGGGAATTGTGGCTACACCTTC.